This TCR beta chain was identified during a study of cytomegalovirus exposure and HLA in healthy donors. Study details: The same platform used for the roughly 650 first-cohort repertoires was also used for the 95 to 150 validation repertoires, as a later analysis reported.

Profiling relied on immunoSEQ multiplex PCR, and the TCRdb table lists in-frame clones only, not all of them. The sample yields about 120,000 clones, 89% seen once. The V end lost 3 bases, the J end lost 6 bases, and 12 bases lay between the germline ends. CDR3 length equals 14 residues. Germline lookup yields CDR1 MNHNY and CDR2 SVGAGI (reference sequence). This clone came up a few times. The V and J genes are TRBV6-6 and TRBJ1-5; D call uncertain. Sequenced: PBMCs. The TCR originated in a young woman in good health and CMV-seronegative. CDR3 sequence: CASSYNSEGQPQHF. The CDR3 DNA sequence: TGTGCCAGCAGTTATAACAGTGAGGGTCAGCCCCAGCATTTT.